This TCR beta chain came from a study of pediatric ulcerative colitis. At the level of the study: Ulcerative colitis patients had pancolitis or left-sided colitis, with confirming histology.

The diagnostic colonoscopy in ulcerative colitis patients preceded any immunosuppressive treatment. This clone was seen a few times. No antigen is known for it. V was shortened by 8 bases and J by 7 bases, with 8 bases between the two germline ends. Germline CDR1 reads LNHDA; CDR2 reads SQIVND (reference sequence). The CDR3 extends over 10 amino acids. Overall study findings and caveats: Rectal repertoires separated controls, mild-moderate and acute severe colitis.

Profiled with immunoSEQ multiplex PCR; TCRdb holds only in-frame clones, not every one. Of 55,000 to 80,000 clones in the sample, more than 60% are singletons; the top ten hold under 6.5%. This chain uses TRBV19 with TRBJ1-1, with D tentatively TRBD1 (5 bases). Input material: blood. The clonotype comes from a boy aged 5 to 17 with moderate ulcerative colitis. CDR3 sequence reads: CASRDGEAFF. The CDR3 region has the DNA TGTGCCAGTCGGGACGGTGAAGCTTTCTTT. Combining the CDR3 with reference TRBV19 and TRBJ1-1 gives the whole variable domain DGGITQSPKYLFRKEGQNVTLSCEQNLNHDAMYWYRQDPGQGLRLIYYSQIVNDFQKGDIAEGYSVSREKKESFPLTVTSAQKNPTAFYLCASRDGEAFFGQGTRLTVV.